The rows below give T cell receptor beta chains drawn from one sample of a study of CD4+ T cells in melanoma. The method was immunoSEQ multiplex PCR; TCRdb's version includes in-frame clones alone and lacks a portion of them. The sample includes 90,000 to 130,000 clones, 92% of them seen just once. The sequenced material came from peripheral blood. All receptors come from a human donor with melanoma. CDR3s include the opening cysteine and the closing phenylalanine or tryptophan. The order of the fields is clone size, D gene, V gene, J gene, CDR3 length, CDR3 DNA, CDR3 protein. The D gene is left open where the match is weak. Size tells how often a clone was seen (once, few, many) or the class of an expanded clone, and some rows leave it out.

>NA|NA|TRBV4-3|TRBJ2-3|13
TGCGCCAGCAGCCCAAGAAAGGGGAATACGCAGTATTTT
CASSPRKGNTQYF
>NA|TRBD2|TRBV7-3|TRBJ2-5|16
TGTGCCAGCAGCCCCTCCGGGACTAGCGGGAGAGAGACCCAGTACTTC
CASSPSGTSGRETQYF
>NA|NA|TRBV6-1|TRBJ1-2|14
TGTGCCAGCAGTGAAGTCGGAGCTAACTATGGCTACACCTTC
CASSEVGANYGYTF
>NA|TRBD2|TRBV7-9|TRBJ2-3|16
TGTGCCAGCACCCGGGGACTAGCGGCTAGCACAGATACGCAGTATTTT
CASTRGLAASTDTQYF
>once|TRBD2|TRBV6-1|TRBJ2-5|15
TGTGCCAGCAGTGTGGGAACTAGCGGGAGCGAGACCCAGTACTTC
CASSVGTSGSETQYF
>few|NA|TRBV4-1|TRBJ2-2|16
TGCGCCAGCAGCCAAGATCAGCGCAGAAACACCGGGGAGCTGTTTTTT
CASSQDQRRNTGELFF
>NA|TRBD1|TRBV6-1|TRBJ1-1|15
TGTGCCAGCAGGGCTCCCGGGACAGGGAACACTGAAGCTTTCTTT
CASRAPGTGNTEAFF
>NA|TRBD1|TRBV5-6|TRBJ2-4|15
TGTGCCAGCAGCGCAGACAGGGGAGCCAAAAACATTCAGTACTTC
CASSADRGAKNIQYF
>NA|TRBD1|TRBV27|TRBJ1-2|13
TGTGCCAGCTCCGGGACAGGGACTAGTGGCTACACCTTC
CASSGTGTSGYTF
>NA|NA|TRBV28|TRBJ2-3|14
TGTGCCAGCAGGTCAAGGGGGGGCCCGGATACGCAGTATTTT
CASRSRGGPDTQYF
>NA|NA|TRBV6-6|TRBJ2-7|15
TGTGCCACGGCGGTTAGGCAGAAAAGCTCCTACGAGCAGTACTTC
CATAVRQKSSYEQYF
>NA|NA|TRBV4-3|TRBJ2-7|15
TGCGCCAGCAGCCAAGGGGGTGGGTCCGGGTACGAGCAGTACTTC
CASSQGGGSGYEQYF
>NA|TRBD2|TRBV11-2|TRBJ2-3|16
TGTGCCAGCAGCTGGACTAGCGGGGAAGGAGGGGGGACGCAGTATTTT
CASSWTSGEGGGTQYF
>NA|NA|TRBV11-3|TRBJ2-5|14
TGTGCCAGCAGCCTCGGAACGGCCCGGGAGACCCAGTACTTC
CASSLGTARETQYF
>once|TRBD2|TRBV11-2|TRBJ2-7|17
TGTGCCAGCAGCCCAAGAGGACTAGCGGGATCTAAGAACGAGCAGTACTTC
CASSPRGLAGSKNEQYF
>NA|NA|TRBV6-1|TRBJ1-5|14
TGTGCCAGCAGTGAAGCATGGCGCAATCAGCCCCAGCATTTT
CASSEAWRNQPQHF
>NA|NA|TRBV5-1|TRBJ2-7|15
TGCGCCAGCAGCCTTACCTTCGGGGTCGACTACGAGCAGTACTTC
CASSLTFGVDYEQYF
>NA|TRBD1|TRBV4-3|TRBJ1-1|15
TGCGCCAGCAGCCAAATGGACAGGGGGGGGACTGAAGCTTTCTTT
CASSQMDRGGTEAFF